This T cell receptor beta chain was sequenced for a study of T cells in Graves' hyperthyroidism and ophthalmopathy. Overall study findings and caveats: The blood repertoire included most of the expanded thyroid clonotypes above 0.001. Prediction of ophthalmopathy progression came a median 6.5 months pre-onset.

A Clinical Activity Score of at least 3, a NOSPECS grade of at least 4 and a duration under 3 months were recorded in the ophthalmopathy patients. Patients were excluded because of uncontrolled infection, other autoimmune disease, pregnancy or lactation. It was RNA transcripts that yielded the amplified TCR beta CDR3 regions. With the HTBI primer set, the TCR CDR3 went through a first round of RT-PCR. Each CDR3 protein is one row after TCRdb ran MiXCR on the multiplex PCR reads. The table records some 490,000 distinct CDR3 sequences, under 25% of them present only once. On this clonotype: The antigen is undetermined.

Germline V CDR1 and CDR2: MNHEY, SMNVEV (reference sequence). The V end was cut by 2 bases, the J end by 2 bases, with 13 bases between. There are 15 residues in the CDR3. Input material: blood. The J gene is TRBJ2-7, the V gene TRBV27; tentative D call: TRBD1 (5 bases). The source is a woman in her seventies with Graves' ophthalmopathy. The CDR3 bases are TGTGCCAGCAGTTTAGGAAAGGGGCGGACCTACGAGCAGTACTTC. Amino acids: CASSLGKGRTYEQYF.